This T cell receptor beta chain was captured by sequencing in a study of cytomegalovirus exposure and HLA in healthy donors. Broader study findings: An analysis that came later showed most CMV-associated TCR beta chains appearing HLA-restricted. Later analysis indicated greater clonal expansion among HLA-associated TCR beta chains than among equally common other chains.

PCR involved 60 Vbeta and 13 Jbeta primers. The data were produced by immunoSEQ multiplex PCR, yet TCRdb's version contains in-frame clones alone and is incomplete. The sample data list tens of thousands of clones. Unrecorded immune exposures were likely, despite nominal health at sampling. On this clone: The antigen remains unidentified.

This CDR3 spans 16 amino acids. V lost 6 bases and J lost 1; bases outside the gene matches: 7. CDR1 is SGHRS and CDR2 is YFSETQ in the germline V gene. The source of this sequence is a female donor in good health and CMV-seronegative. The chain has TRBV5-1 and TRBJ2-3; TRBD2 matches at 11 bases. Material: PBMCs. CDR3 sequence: CASTALTSGGTDTQYF. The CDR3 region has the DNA TGCGCCAGCACCGCCTTGACTAGCGGGGGCACAGATACGCAGTATTTT.